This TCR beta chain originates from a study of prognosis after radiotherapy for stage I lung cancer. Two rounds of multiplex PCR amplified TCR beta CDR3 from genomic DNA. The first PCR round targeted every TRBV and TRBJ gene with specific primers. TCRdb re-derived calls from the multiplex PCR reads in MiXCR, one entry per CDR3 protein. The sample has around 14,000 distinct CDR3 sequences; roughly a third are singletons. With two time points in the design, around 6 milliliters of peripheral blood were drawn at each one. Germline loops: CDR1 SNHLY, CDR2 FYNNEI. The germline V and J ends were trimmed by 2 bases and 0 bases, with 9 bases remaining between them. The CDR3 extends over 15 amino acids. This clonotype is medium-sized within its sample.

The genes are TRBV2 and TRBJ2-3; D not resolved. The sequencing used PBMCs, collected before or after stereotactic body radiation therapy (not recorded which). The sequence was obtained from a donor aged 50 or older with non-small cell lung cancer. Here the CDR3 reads CASSESGSSTDTQYF. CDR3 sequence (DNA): TGTGCCAGCAGTGAATCGGGTTCTAGCACAGATACGCAGTATTTT.